The 4 T cell receptor beta chains presented below share a single source sample, sequenced in a study of cytomegalovirus exposure and HLA in healthy donors. 13 Jbeta primers and 60 Vbeta primers were used for the PCR. The repertoire was sequenced with immunoSEQ multiplex PCR; TCRdb's copy has only in-frame clones and lacks some. Across approximately 130,000 clones, the top ten clones capture roughly 2% of the sample. Sequencing used PBMCs. These receptors were taken from a woman aged 55-75 years in good health and CMV-seronegative.

The V and J genes are TRBV6-1 and TRBJ2-7; maybe TRBD1 (6 bases). Germline V gene lookup returns CDR1 MNHNS and CDR2 SASEGT. The length of the CDR3 is 10 residues. This CDR3 is CGTTGNEQYF. The DNA of the CDR3 is TGTGGAACTACAGGGAACGAGCAGTACTTC.

The chain carries TRBV10-2 and TRBJ2-7; weak D call: TRBD1 (5 bases). In germline, CDR1 is WSHSY, CDR2 SAAADI. The V and J ends lost 7 bases and 5 bases respectively, with 15 bases between them. The CDR3 totals 13 residues. CDR3 DNA sequence: TGCGCCAGCAACACAGGACCCGGAGACGAGCAGTACTTC. Translating gives CASNTGPGDEQYF.

The chain has TRBV10-1 and TRBJ2-3; D is undetermined. Trimming removed 3 bases from V and 2 bases from J, with 12 bases in between. This CDR3 comprises 15 residues. The germline CDR1 and CDR2 sequences are WNHNN and SYGVQD (reference sequence). This CDR3 is CASSDSSFSTDTQYF. DNA of the CDR3: TGCGCCAGCAGTGATTCGTCCTTCTCCACAGATACGCAGTATTTT.

The chain combines TRBV4-1 with TRBJ2-7, with 8 positions matching TRBD2. Germline V gene data show CDR1 as MGHRA and CDR2 as YSYEKL. CDR3 length equals 19 residues. Trimming removed 1 base from V and 0 bases from J; junction bases left unmatched: 14. CDR3 sequence (DNA): TGCGCCAGCAGCCAAGGTTGGGCCTTTACGAGCGGGAGCTCCTACGAGCAGTACTTC. Translated: CASSQGWAFTSGSSYEQYF.